One and the same sample provided the 22 T cell receptor beta chains below, sequenced in a study of T-cell reconstitution after alpha-beta-depleted transplantation in children. During its preparation, the TCRbeta library received unique molecular identifiers. Each CDR3 protein gets one entry after TCRdb re-called the PCR reads with MiXCR. The sample includes about 980,000 distinct CDR3 sequences, 25% to 35% seen only once; the top ten take roughly 30%. Sample: PBMCs, mostly from graft donor cells, taken 360 days after TCRalphabeta/CD19-depleted stem cell transplant. These receptors came from a boy less than two years old who had a stem cell transplant for SCID, so the T cells may come from the graft donor.

The chain carries TRBV5-1 and TRBJ2-1, with a possible D match to TRBD1 (5 bases). Per germline, CDR1 SGHRS and CDR2 YFSETQ. V lost 0 bases, J lost 10 bases, and 17 bases lay in between. This CDR3 has 15 amino acids. The CDR3 loop reads CASSLEWGGAAEQFF. As DNA, the CDR3 is TGCGCCAGCAGCTTGGAGTGGGGCGGTGCAGCGGAGCAGTTCTTC.

This clonotype was counted a few times. The gene calls are TRBV5-1 and TRBJ2-1; D might be TRBD2 (5 bases). This CDR3 region has 17 residues. From germline, CDR1 is SGHRS and CDR2 YFSETQ. V lost 3 bases and J 0 bases, leaving 16 bases between the germline ends. CDR3: CASSYRGSSSSYNEQFF. DNA for the CDR3: TGCGCCAGCAGCTACCGGGGATCATCCAGCTCCTACAATGAGCAGTTCTTC.

The rearrangement joins TRBV6-5 to TRBJ1-2; the D is unclear. Germline V lookup: CDR1 MNHEY, CDR2 SVGAGI. The V end was cut by 2 bases, the J end by 0 bases, with 10 bases between. This CDR3 contains 15 residues. CDR3 DNA: TGTGCCAGCAGTTACCAAGGTTTTTCTAACTATGGCTACACCTTC. It yields the protein CASSYQGFSNYGYTF.

The chain couples TRBV6-5 to TRBJ2-2, with 7 bases fitting TRBD1. J was trimmed by 1 base and V by 4 bases; bases with no gene match: 3. Germline CDR1 reads MNHEY; CDR2 reads SVGAGI. The CDR3 length is 15 residues. The CDR3 nucleotides are TGTGCCAGCAGTTTTGGGACAGAGAACACCGGGGAGCTGTTTTTT. Translation: CASSFGTENTGELFF.

The chain is built from TRBV20-1 and TRBJ2-7; D may match TRBD1 or TRBD2 (5 bases each). The CDR3 sequence is 14 residues long. V lost 5 bases and J lost 4, with 18 bases in between. The germline gives CDR1 DFQATT, CDR2 SNEGSKA (reference sequence). Written as DNA, the CDR3 is TGCAGTGCTGGACCCGGGACGGCGCTATACGAGCAGTACTTC. Protein product: CSAGPGTALYEQYF.

This clonotype was picked up a small number of times. This chain links TRBV28 with TRBJ2-7, with D perhaps assigned TRBD1 or TRBD2 (5 bases each). Germline V gene data show CDR1 as MDHEN and CDR2 as SYDVKM. This CDR3 contains 13 residues. V gave up 4 bases and J gave up 5 bases, with 12 bases separating them. The CDR3 bases are TGTGCCAGCAGTTACGGACTGGGGGACGAGCAGTACTTC. This encodes CASSYGLGDEQYF.

The chain joins TRBV5-1 to TRBJ2-1; 14 bases match TRBD2. V shed 0 bases and J 0 bases; nucleotides not matched to a gene: 8. Germline values: CDR1 SGHRS, CDR2 YFSETQ. There are 20 residues in the CDR3. The CDR3 sequence is CASSLAPGLAGANSYNEQFF. The CDR3 DNA sequence: TGCGCCAGCAGCTTGGCCCCGGGACTAGCGGGGGCCAACTCCTACAATGAGCAGTTCTTC.

This chain links TRBV6-1 with TRBJ1-1; D gene unclear. The CDR3 runs to 17 residues. Trimming left V 5 bases short and J 4 bases short, with 23 bases between. Germline CDR1 is MNHNS and CDR2 is SASEGT. CDR3 bases: TGTGCCAGCAGTAGCGGTTCGGGCCCCAAAAGTCTCACTGAAGCTTTCTTT. It encodes CASSSGSGPKSLTEAFF.

As concerns this clonotype: Just one base apart from a much larger clone, this may be a read error. This rearrangement joins TRBV27 to TRBJ2-2; D not certain. CDR1 MNHEY and CDR2 SMNVEV come from the germline V gene (reference sequence). This CDR3 is built from 13 residues. Trimming left V 1 base short and J 6 bases short, with 6 bases between. The CDR3 nucleotides are TGTGCCAGCAGTTTATTTGGGGCCGGGGAGCTGTTTTTT. This codes for CASSLFGAGELFF.

The chain employs TRBV6-2 or TRBV6-3 and TRBJ1-5, with D perhaps TRBD1 (5 bases). CDR1 is MNHEY, CDR2 SVGEGT, per germline. This CDR3 contains 14 residues. V lost 5 bases and J lost 5, with 13 bases in between. The CDR3 protein is CASSPTRVDQPQHF. The CDR3 DNA reads TGTGCCAGCAGTCCTACCAGGGTCGATCAGCCCCAGCATTTT.

This clonotype was seen ten or more times. Mismatch with germline at one junction end may stem from a read error. The CDR3 DNA reads TGTGCCAGCAGCTTAGGGCCGGGAACCTACGAGCAGTACTTC. It codes for CASSLGPGTYEQYF. The chain uses TRBV5-1 and TRBJ2-7, with D perhaps TRBD2 (5 bases). CDR1 is SGHRS, CDR2 YFSETQ, per germline. This CDR3 contains 14 residues.

Ten or more counts support this clonotype. The chain links TRBV18 to TRBJ1-3, with a weak D call TRBD1 (5 bases). Trimming removed 1 base from V and 1 base from J, with 5 bases in between. The CDR3 covers 14 residues. Germline V gene lookup returns CDR1 KGHSH and CDR2 LQKENI. The CDR3 protein is CASSPQGSGNTIYF. In DNA form, the CDR3 reads TGTGCCAGCTCACCACAGGGGTCTGGAAACACCATATATTTT.

V gene TRBV5-1 combines with J gene TRBJ2-3; 7 bases fit TRBD2. CDR3 length: 16 residues. V was clipped by 4 bases and J by 0 bases; unmatched bases: 8. Looked up from germline, CDR1 is SGHRS and CDR2 is YFSETQ. The CDR3 sequence is CASSRGDGDSTDTQYF. CDR3 DNA sequence: TGCGCCAGCAGCCGGGGGGACGGTGATAGCACAGATACGCAGTATTTT. Combining the CDR3 with reference TRBV5-1 and TRBJ2-3 gives the whole variable domain KAGVTQTPRYLIKTRGQQVTLSCSPISGHRSVSWYQQTPGQGLQFLFEYFSETQRNKGNFPGRFSGRQFSNSRSEMNVSTLELGDSALYLCASSRGDGDSTDTQYFGPGTRLTVL.

About this clonotype: Germline is not matched at one junction end, which may reflect a read error. The chain recombines TRBV20-1 with TRBJ2-5; 11 nucleotides agree with TRBD2. This CDR3 is built from 14 residues. Germline CDR1 and CDR2: DFQATT and SNEGSKA (reference sequence). DNA for the CDR3: TGCAGTGCTTTCCTGACTAGCGGGGCCCGGGGGGTGGACTTC. Its translation is CSAFLTSGARGVDF.

The chain couples TRBV5-1 to TRBJ2-2, with D perhaps TRBD1 (5 bases). The germline V and J ends were trimmed by 3 bases and 7 bases, with 16 bases remaining between them. Germline CDR1 and CDR2: SGHRS and YFSETQ. This CDR3 spans 15 amino acids. CDR3 region: CASSSIPQGIGELFF. Written as DNA, the CDR3 is TGCGCCAGCAGCTCAATACCCCAGGGTATCGGGGAGCTGTTTTTT.

This clonotype turned up a few times. The chain couples TRBV6-5 to TRBJ1-2; TRBD1 is a possible D gene (5 bases). CDR3 length equals 14 residues. V shed 6 bases and J shed 7 bases, with 18 bases lying between them. CDR1 is MNHEY, CDR2 SVGAGI, per germline. The CDR3 nucleotides read TGTGCCAGCAGCCCCGGGGGGGGTAATCCTGGCTACACCTTC. Its translation is CASSPGGGNPGYTF.

This clonotype was seen more than once but under ten times. The genes are TRBV2 and TRBJ2-5; D is uncertain. CDR1 and CDR2 from the germline V gene are SNHLY and FYNNEI. V was pared by 6 bases and J by 4 bases, with 12 bases between. The CDR3 runs to 13 residues. In nucleotides, the CDR3 is TGTGCCAGCAGCAACTATTGGGTAGAGACCCAGTACTTC. This translates into CASSNYWVETQYF.

The gene calls are TRBV24-1 and TRBJ2-4; D perhaps matches TRBD2 (6 bases). Trimming shortened V by 5 bases and J by 5 bases, and 12 bases separated the two germline ends. In germline, CDR1 is KGHDR, CDR2 SFDVKD. The CDR3 consists of 14 residues. The CDR3 here is CATSGRREENIQYF. The CDR3, as DNA: TGTGCCACCAGTGGGAGGAGGGAGGAAAACATTCAGTACTTC.

The V and J genes are TRBV12-3 or TRBV12-4 and TRBJ2-1; tentative D call: TRBD2 (6 bases). V was cut by 2 bases and J by 5 bases, with 19 bases left in between. CDR3 length equals 17 residues. The CDR3 protein is CASSLPGLGGTNNEQFF. DNA of the CDR3: TGTGCCAGCAGTTTACCGGGACTTGGTGGGACGAACAATGAGCAGTTCTTC.

This clonotype was counted many times. The rearrangement uses TRBV5-1 and TRBJ2-3; possibly TRBD1 for D (5 bases). CDR3 length: 15 residues. Trimming removed 5 bases at V and 6 bases at J, with 19 bases between. Germline values: CDR1 SGHRS, CDR2 YFSETQ. CDR3 loop: CASRLTGIPGDTQYF. The CDR3, as DNA: TGCGCCAGCAGGCTTACAGGTATCCCCGGGGATACGCAGTATTTT.

This clonotype was detected a few times. The chain carries TRBV9 and TRBJ2-7; D tentatively reads TRBD1 or TRBD2 (5 bases each). Trimming cost V 2 bases and J 11 bases, with 23 bases left between them. Germline CDR1 SGDLS, CDR2 YYNGEE. The CDR3 loop spans 15 amino acids. The CDR3 DNA is TGTGCCAGCAGCGTCGGGGACGGACCACGGGTACATAAGTACTTC. Its translation is CASSVGDGPRVHKYF. Using reference TRBV9 and TRBJ2-7 for the parts outside the CDR3, the full variable domain is DSGVTQTPKHLITATGQRVTLRCSPRSGDLSVYWYQQSLDQGLQFLIQYYNGEERAKGNILERFSAQQFPDLHSELNLSSLELGDSALYFCASSVGDGPRVHKYFGPGTRLTVT.

This clonotype turned up a few times. This rearrangement joins TRBV10-3 to TRBJ1-2; 10 bases line up with TRBD1. The CDR3 is 18 residues long. Germline CDR1 ENHRY, CDR2 SYGVKD. The V gene end was trimmed by 3 bases and the J gene end by 4 bases; junction bases not matched to a gene: 14. The DNA for the CDR3 is TGTGCCATCAGTGACGCCGGGACAGGGGACGTGCGTGGCTATGGCTACACCTTC. Protein product: CAISDAGTGDVRGYGYTF.